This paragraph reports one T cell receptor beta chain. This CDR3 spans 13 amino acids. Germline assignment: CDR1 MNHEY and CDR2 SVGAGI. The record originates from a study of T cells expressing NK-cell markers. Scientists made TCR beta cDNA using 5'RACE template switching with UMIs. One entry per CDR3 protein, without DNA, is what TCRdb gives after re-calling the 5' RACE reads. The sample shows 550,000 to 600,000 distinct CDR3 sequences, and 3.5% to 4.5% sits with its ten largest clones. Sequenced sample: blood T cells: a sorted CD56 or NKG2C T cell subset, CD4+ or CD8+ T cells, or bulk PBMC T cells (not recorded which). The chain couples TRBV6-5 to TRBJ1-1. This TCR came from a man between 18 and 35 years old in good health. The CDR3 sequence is CASSYGSSAEAFF.